This is a list of T cell receptor beta chains from one sample in a study of T cells after yellow fever vaccination. A single record per CDR3 protein comes from TCRdb applying MiXCR to the 5' RACE reads. The sample has hundreds of thousands of distinct CDR3 sequences, 8.7% seen once. The input for sequencing was PBMCs, taken on the day of the first yellow fever vaccination. The receptors were sampled from a man between 18 and 29 years old who received the YFV17D yellow fever vaccine. Both conserved end residues are part of each CDR3. The order of the fields is D gene, V gene, clone size, J gene, CDR3 length, CDR3 DNA, CDR3 protein. A D gene is named only where the DNA matches it firmly. Where a row states a size, it is once, few, many or the class of an expanded clone; other rows omit it.

D: TRBD2; V: TRBV7-9; size: .; J: TRBJ2-3; length: 17; DNA: TGTGCCAGCAGCTTAGTTGGACTAGCGGGGGGCGCAGATACGCAGTATTTT; CDR3: CASSLVGLAGGADTQYF
D: TRBD1; V: TRBV5-4; size: .; J: TRBJ2-5; length: 17; DNA: TGTGCCAGCAGCGGCCCGGGACAGGGGTCCTACCAAGAGACCCAGTACTTC; CDR3: CASSGPGQGSYQETQYF
D: .; V: TRBV9; size: .; J: TRBJ2-7; length: 16; DNA: TGTGCCAGCAGCGTGGATCTGGCAGGGACCTTAAGCGAGCAGTACTTC; CDR3: CASSVDLAGTLSEQYF
D: TRBD1; V: TRBV7-2; size: few; J: TRBJ2-7; length: 15; DNA: TGTGCCAGCAGTTCCGGGACAGGGGGTTACTACGAGCAGTACTTC; CDR3: CASSSGTGGYYEQYF
D: TRBD2; V: TRBV5-1; size: .; J: TRBJ2-3; length: 17; DNA: TGCGCCAGCAGCTTGGCCAGGATAGCGGGGAACACAGATACGCAGTATTTT; CDR3: CASSLARIAGNTDTQYF
D: TRBD2; V: TRBV4-2; size: .; J: TRBJ2-1; length: 16; DNA: TGTGCCAGCAGCCAAGATTTAACTAGCGGACTGAATGAGCAGTTCTTC; CDR3: CASSQDLTSGLNEQFF
D: .; V: TRBV5-1; size: .; J: TRBJ2-3; length: 14; DNA: TGCGCCAGCAGCTACAGTCTGACAGGGAGGCCGCAGTATTTT; CDR3: CASSYSLTGRPQYF
D: .; V: TRBV6-1; size: .; J: TRBJ2-3; length: 13; DNA: TGTGCCAGCAGGAGGGGGGGCACAGATACGCAGTATTTT; CDR3: CASRRGGTDTQYF
D: .; V: TRBV5-1; size: many; J: TRBJ1-5; length: 13; DNA: TGCGCCAGCAGCTTACAGGGCGGTCAGCCCCAGCATTTT; CDR3: CASSLQGGQPQHF
D: .; V: TRBV6-5; size: .; J: TRBJ1-1; length: 18; DNA: TGTGCCAGCAGTTTTTCATCCTTTGGGGGGGCAATGAACACTGAAGCTTTCTTT; CDR3: CASSFSSFGGAMNTEAFF
D: TRBD2; V: TRBV5-1; size: many; J: TRBJ2-7; length: 14; DNA: TGCGCCAGCAGCTCCGGCGGGGGGACCTACGAGCAGTACTTC; CDR3: CASSSGGGTYEQYF
D: .; V: TRBV6-2/TRBV6-3; size: .; J: TRBJ1-2; length: 13; DNA: TGTGCCAGCAGTTACGGGACTCCTGCTGGCTACACCTTC; CDR3: CASSYGTPAGYTF
D: .; V: TRBV18; size: few; J: TRBJ1-2; length: 12; DNA: TGTGCCAGCTCACCAATGGGCTATGGCTACACCTTC; CDR3: CASSPMGYGYTF
D: .; V: TRBV5-4; size: few; J: TRBJ2-7; length: 15; DNA: TGTGCCAGCAGCTTGGGGACGGCGGGTAATTACGAGCAGTACTTC; CDR3: CASSLGTAGNYEQYF
D: .; V: TRBV12-3/TRBV12-4; size: few; J: TRBJ1-1; length: 11; DNA: TGTGCCAGCAGCTATTCCACTGAAGCTTTCTTT; CDR3: CASSYSTEAFF
D: .; V: TRBV20-1; size: .; J: TRBJ1-6; length: 13; DNA: TGCAGTGCTATGGAGGGGATTAATTCACCCCTCCACTTT; CDR3: CSAMEGINSPLHF
D: .; V: TRBV3-1; size: few; J: TRBJ2-5; length: 13; DNA: TGTGCCAGCAGCCGAATGTACCAAGAGACCCAGTACTTC; CDR3: CASSRMYQETQYF
D: .; V: TRBV4-1; size: .; J: TRBJ1-5; length: 13; DNA: TGCGCCAGCAGCCCAGTCCCGGATCAGCCCCAGCATTTT; CDR3: CASSPVPDQPQHF
D: TRBD1; V: TRBV7-3; size: many; J: TRBJ2-1; length: 16; DNA: TGTGCCAGCAGCCCCATCCCGGGACAGGGGGCTCGGGAGCAGTTCTTC; CDR3: CASSPIPGQGAREQFF
D: TRBD1; V: TRBV5-4; size: .; J: TRBJ1-3; length: 15; DNA: TGTGCCAGCAGCTCGGCAGGGGGCGGTGGAAACACCATATATTTT; CDR3: CASSSAGGGGNTIYF
D: TRBD2; V: TRBV5-1; size: .; J: TRBJ2-1; length: 15; DNA: TGCGCCAGCAGCTCGGGTGGCGGGGGGGCCCGTGAGCAGTTCTTC; CDR3: CASSSGGGGAREQFF
D: .; V: TRBV28; size: few; J: TRBJ2-5; length: 14; DNA: TGTGCCAGCAGTACCGCCCCCCCGAAAGAGACCCAGTACTTC; CDR3: CASSTAPPKETQYF
D: TRBD1; V: TRBV10-3; size: .; J: TRBJ1-2; length: 15; DNA: TGTGCCATCAGTGTAATGACAGGGGGCACAGATGGCTACACCTTC; CDR3: CAISVMTGGTDGYTF
D: TRBD1; V: TRBV28; size: many; J: TRBJ1-3; length: 14; DNA: TGTGCCAGCAGAAACAGGGGTTCTGGAAACACCATATATTTT; CDR3: CASRNRGSGNTIYF
D: .; V: TRBV2; size: .; J: TRBJ1-5; length: 13; DNA: TGTGCCAGCAGGGCTAATAGCAATCAGCCCCAGCATTTT; CDR3: CASRANSNQPQHF
D: TRBD1; V: TRBV12-3/TRBV12-4; size: .; J: TRBJ1-1; length: 15; DNA: TGTGCCAGCAGTTTAAGGACAGGGGCGGAAATTGAAGCTTTCTTT; CDR3: CASSLRTGAEIEAFF
D: .; V: TRBV30; size: few; J: TRBJ1-1; length: 12; DNA: TGTGCCTGGAGCCGGGGGTGGACTGAAGCTTTCTTT; CDR3: CAWSRGWTEAFF
D: .; V: TRBV7-7; size: few; J: TRBJ2-1; length: 14; DNA: TGTGCCAGCAGCTCCTCTTGGGGGGACAATGAGCAGTTCTTC; CDR3: CASSSSWGDNEQFF